This T cell receptor beta chain originates from a study of vaccination effects on CD4 cells after COVID-19. Germline CDR1 and CDR2: MNHNY and SVGAGI (reference sequence). The CDR3 sequence is 14 residues long. V lost 6 bases to trimming and J lost 0 bases, with 8 bases between them. This table comes from immunoSEQ multiplex PCR, and its TCRdb copy is limited to in-frame clones, with some not included. This sample has approximately 26,000 clones, with 60% to 80% found just once. Details on this clone: Its matching antigen is unknown.

Within the ViraFEST assay, antigen-specific CD4+ T cells underwent expansion with viral peptide pools prior to sequencing. With roughly 9 days of culture completed, CD4+ T cells were isolated. As their vaccination, participants received two doses of either BNT162b2 or mRNA-1273. Negative nucleocapsid antibody tests before and after vaccination confirmed no previous SARS-CoV-2 infection. Wells containing 1.5 million to 2.5 million PBMC each were cultured with around 10 IU/ml IL-2 and about 9.6 ug/ml peptides. Both day 3 and day 7 saw half the medium replaced with IL-2 medium. The input for sequencing was CD4+ T cells from PBMCs cultured with SARS-CoV-2 spike peptides, taken after COVID-19 vaccination. The receptor was derived from a human donor who received a COVID-19 vaccine. Some clones in this sample may be carry-over from other donors' samples. The V gene is TRBV6-6, the J gene TRBJ1-4; D remains ambiguous. The DNA of the CDR3 is TGTGCCAGCAGCCCAGGAGCAACTAATGAAAAACTGTTTTTT. Residues: CASSPGATNEKLFF.